This TCR beta chain stems from a study of shared clonotypes between healthy human individuals. Study summary: Plates per donor: three CD4 naive, three CD4 memory, two CD8 naive, one CD8 memory.

Generated by immunoSEQ multiplex PCR, the TCRdb table keeps only in-frame clones and is missing some. The repertoire consists of a few million clones, with over 85% occurring once and the leading ten covering 0.14%. As for this clone: Its antigen is still unknown.

Findings of the study overall: A handful of donors held around 5% of naive CD4 clonotypes in common.

V was clipped by 6 bases and J by 0 bases, with 11 bases between them. The germline V gene has CDR1 MNHNS and CDR2 SASEGT. CDR3 length: 15 amino acids. The source of this sequence is a man younger than 35 in good health. This chain connects TRBV6-1 to TRBJ1-4, with a tentative D call TRBD1 (6 bases). Sequencing input: naive CD4+ T cells sorted from blood. Subset indicated: CD45RA+ positively selected. CDR3 bases: TGTGCCAGCAGGAGGACAGATGCAACTAATGAAAAACTGTTTTTT. The encoded protein is CASRRTDATNEKLFF.